These 17 T cell receptor beta chains were sequenced from one sample in a study of beta chain features in type 1 diabetes. The isolated RNA, all of it, was reverse transcribed, so expressed TCRB transcripts were what got sequenced. Repertoires were generated with immunoSEQ multiplex PCR, while TCRdb's copy carries only in-frame clones and drops some. The data show approximately 170,000 clones, roughly 8% seen once. Study outcomes and limitations: Among patients with Type 1 diabetes, TCRB CDR3s were moderately but significantly shorter in every one of the four CD4+ subsets.

Antigens for these TCRs are unknown. The source material was central memory CD4+ T cells from blood. The receptors shown here come from a man in his late teens or twenties with type 1 diabetes.

The chain joins TRBV6-4 to TRBJ2-2, with D perhaps TRBD1 (6 bases). Trimming removed 4 bases from V and 12 bases from J, with 12 bases in between. Germline CDR1 is MRHNA and CDR2 is SNTAGT. This CDR3 contains 12 residues. The DNA for the CDR3 is TGTGCCAGCAGTGCGGGGCAGGGGAAGCTGTTTTTT. Translated: CASSAGQGKLFF.

This clone has just a few counts. J is TRBJ2-5 and V is TRBV14; 9 bases are shared with TRBD1. The CDR3 runs 13 residues. The junction had 0 bases not matched to a gene; V was cut back by 4 bases and J by 3 bases. CDR1 and CDR2 from the germline V gene are SGHDN and FVKESK. The CDR3 DNA is TGTGCCAGCAGCCGGACAGGGGAAGAGACCCAGTACTTC. This translates into CASSRTGEETQYF.

This chain uses TRBV7-2 with TRBJ2-1, with 12 bases lining up with TRBD2. Germline V gene data show CDR1 as SGHTA and CDR2 as FQGNSA. The CDR3 spans 15 residues. Trimming took 5 bases from V and 12 from J; bases not matched to a gene: 11. The chain's CDR3 is CASSRTSGRPSGQFF. As DNA, the CDR3 is TGTGCCAGCAGCCGTACTAGCGGGAGGCCATCCGGGCAGTTCTTC.

The chain joins TRBV15 to TRBJ1-1; TRBD1 matches 8 bases. The CDR3 covers 15 residues. Germline CDR1 LNHNV, CDR2 YYDKDF (reference sequence). The V segment lost 0 bases and the J segment 4 bases; nucleotides outside the gene matches: 4. CDR3 DNA: TGTGCCACCAGCAGAGATCAGGGGGCAGGCACTGAAGCTTTCTTT. Translation gives CATSRDQGAGTEAFF. Together with reference TRBV15 and TRBJ1-1, the CDR3 gives the full variable domain: DAMVIQNPRYQVTQFGKPVTLSCSQTLNHNVMYWYQQKSSQAPKLLFHYYDKDFNNEADTPDNFQSRRPNTSFCFLDIRSPGLGDTAMYLCATSRDQGAGTEAFFGQGTRLTVV.

This clone was seen more than once but under ten times. The chain couples TRBV7-2 to TRBJ2-4; possible D gene TRBD1, 5 bases. V lost 3 bases and J 0 bases, leaving 6 bases between the germline ends. Germline lookup yields CDR1 SGHTA and CDR2 FQGNSA. The CDR3 loop spans 14 amino acids. The CDR3 DNA reads as TGTGCCAGCAGCTTGACAGCAGCCAAAAACATTCAGTACTTC. This sequence encodes CASSLTAAKNIQYF. Full variable domain (missing parts from reference TRBV7-2 and TRBJ2-4): GAGVSQSPSNKVTEKGKDVELRCDPISGHTALYWYRQSLGQGLEFLIYFQGNSAPDKSGLPSDRFSAERTGGSVSTLTIQRTQQEDSAVYLCASSLTAAKNIQYFGAGTRLSVL.

V usage is TRBV28 and J usage is TRBJ2-1, with no clear D. V was pared by 5 bases and J by 8 bases, with 16 bases between. Germline-derived CDR1 and CDR2 are MDHEN and SYDVKM. The CDR3 extends over 14 amino acids. DNA for the CDR3: TGTGCCAGCAGTAACCCATTTCGAGCGCATGAGCAGTTCTTC. It encodes CASSNPFRAHEQFF.

The V gene is TRBV10-3, the J gene TRBJ1-5; a possible D gene is TRBD1 (5 bases). Germline values: CDR1 ENHRY, CDR2 SYGVKD. The V and J ends lost 4 bases and 0 bases respectively, with 10 bases between them. The CDR3 contains 15 residues. CDR3 nucleotide sequence: TGTGCCATCAGTGGGGACTTACATAGCAATCAGCCCCAGCATTTT. Its protein product is CAISGDLHSNQPQHF.

The chain is built from TRBV7-2 and TRBJ1-1; no firm D call. V lost 6 bases to trimming and J lost 0 bases, with 8 bases between them. This CDR3 is 13 amino acids long. Germline lookup yields CDR1 SGHTA and CDR2 FQGNSA. CDR3 loop: CASSIHMNTEAFF. CDR3 DNA: TGTGCCAGCAGTATACACATGAACACTGAAGCTTTCTTT.

This clone was observed a handful of times. The V and J genes are TRBV7-2 and TRBJ2-7; TRBD1 agrees at 7 bases. CDR3 length: 15 amino acids. J lost 1 base, V lost 4 bases, and 7 bases had no gene match. Germline V gene lookup returns CDR1 SGHTA and CDR2 FQGNSA. CDR3 sequence (DNA): TGTGCCAGCAGCTCCCCCGGGACAGTTTCCTACGAGCAGTACTTC. Amino acid sequence: CASSSPGTVSYEQYF.

The rearrangement joins TRBV10-3 to TRBJ2-5; 12 bases map to TRBD2. Trimming took 10 bases from V and 0 from J; bases not matched to a gene: 6. Germline CDR1 reads ENHRY; CDR2 reads SYGVKD. This CDR3 comprises 15 residues. This CDR3 is CATSSGGANQETQYF. CDR3 nucleotides: TGTGCCACATCTAGCGGGGGGGCAAACCAAGAGACCCAGTACTTC.

As for this clone: Other nucleotide sequences from this sample produce the same CDR3. V usage is TRBV6-1 and J usage is TRBJ1-2; 11 nucleotides match TRBD1. Germline V gene data show CDR1 as MNHNS and CDR2 as SASEGT. CDR3 length: 14 residues. The J segment lost 7 bases and the V segment lost 4 bases, leaving 5 bases of the junction unmatched. CDR3 nucleotide sequence: TGTGCCAGCAGTGTCGGACAGGGGGCAGGTGGCTACACCTTC. Translated: CASSVGQGAGGYTF.

The chain is built from TRBV9 and TRBJ2-2; 7 nucleotides match TRBD2. CDR1 is SGDLS, CDR2 YYNGEE, per germline. CDR3 length equals 14 residues. V lost 2 bases, J lost 7 bases, and 5 bases stayed unmatched. The CDR3 DNA is TGTGCCAGCAGCGTGAGCGGGATGTTCGGGGAGCTGTTTTTT. Amino acid sequence: CASSVSGMFGELFF. Using reference TRBV9 and TRBJ2-2 for the parts outside the CDR3, the full variable domain is DSGVTQTPKHLITATGQRVTLRCSPRSGDLSVYWYQQSLDQGLQFLIQYYNGEERAKGNILERFSAQQFPDLHSELNLSSLELGDSALYFCASSVSGMFGELFFGEGSRLTVL.

The table lists this clone with a few counts. The genes are TRBV5-1 and TRBJ2-1, with TRBD2 identical over 10 bases. CDR1 is SGHRS and CDR2 is YFSETQ in the germline V gene. Trimming took 0 bases from V and 10 from J; bases not matched to a gene: 16. The CDR3 is made up of 18 amino acids. This chain's CDR3 is CASSLGASGGPIVGEQFF. In nucleotides, the CDR3 is TGCGCCAGCAGCTTGGGCGCTAGCGGGGGACCGATAGTGGGGGAGCAGTTCTTC.

This clone occurred a few times. V is TRBV30 and J is TRBJ2-5; TRBD1 is a possible D gene (6 bases). From germline, CDR1 is GTSNPN and CDR2 SVGIG (reference sequence). Between the trimmed V and J ends, which lost 4 bases and 7 bases, there was a span of 16 bases. The CDR3 sequence is 13 residues long. The CDR3 nucleotides read TGTGCCTGGAACAGTATAGGGGGTGGGACCCAGTACTTC. As protein: CAWNSIGGGTQYF.

In this sample, this clone turned up a few times. The rearrangement joins TRBV28 to TRBJ1-6; tentatively, D is TRBD1 (5 bases). Germline loops: CDR1 MDHEN, CDR2 SYDVKM. Trimming took off 6 bases at V and 10 bases at J, with 19 bases between the two ends. This CDR3 spans 15 amino acids. The CDR3 DNA sequence: TGTGCCAGCAGACCTACCCCGACAGCTCACTCACCCCTCCACTTT. Protein sequence: CASRPTPTAHSPLHF.

This clone was detected many times. The rearrangement uses TRBV29-1 and TRBJ2-3; weak D call: TRBD2 (5 bases). The CDR3 is made up of 11 amino acids. V lost 8 bases, J lost 8 bases, and 14 bases lay in between. CDR1 and CDR2 (germline): SQVTM, ANQGSEA. Here the CDR3 DNA reads TGCAGCCCCTGGGTCGGGGTTACGCAGTATTTT. Translated, it gives CSPWVGVTQYF.

There are a few counts of this clone. The sample holds other DNA sequences that translate to the same CDR3. The chain carries TRBV7-2 and TRBJ2-3; no clear D gene. The length of the CDR3 is 11 residues. CDR1 and CDR2 from the germline V gene are SGHTA and FQGNSA. Trimming shortened V by 3 bases and J by 5 bases, and 3 bases separated the two germline ends. The CDR3 here is CASSFGDTQYF. As DNA, the CDR3 is TGTGCCAGCAGCTTCGGAGATACGCAGTATTTT.